This TCR beta chain was identified during a study of metastatic and nonmetastatic thyroid tumors. Across the whole study: Malignant and benign thyroid patients had repertoires compared in peripheral blood and tumor or nodule tissue.

Study-wide findings and caveats: It was reportedly found that TCR beta diversity was significantly higher in malignant thyroid tumors than in benign nodules, a difference seen in both blood and tumor samples.

Per the original methods: A classifier for distant metastasis in papillary thyroid cancer was constructed using CDR3 differences observed across clinicopathological groups. TCRdb redid the clone calls on the PCR reads using MiXCR. Here the V and J calls rest on TCRdb's processing, not on the authors' analysis. Of roughly 48,000 clones in the sample, around 20% were seen once. CDR3 size: 16 residues. Germline V gene lookup returns CDR1 SGHVS and CDR2 FNYEAQ. V was shortened by 2 bases and J by 7 bases, with 17 bases between the two germline ends. Ahead of thyroid surgery, no patient had received treatment of any kind. This clone occurred many times. The antigen is undetermined.

Sequenced material: blood. The sequence was collected from a male donor with papillary thyroid cancer or a benign thyroid nodule (not recorded which). Some clones in this sample may be carry-over from other donors' samples. The rearrangement joins TRBV7-6 to TRBJ1-4; a weak D match, TRBD1 (5 bases). The CDR3 sequence: CASSLRSQGQGEKLFF. The CDR3 DNA reads TGTGCCAGCAGCTTAAGATCGCAGGGCCAAGGTGAAAAACTGTTTTTT.